These 11 T cell receptor beta chains share one sample of origin, sequenced in a study of cytomegalovirus exposure and HLA in healthy donors. This PCR relied on a set of 60 Vbeta primers and 13 Jbeta primers. TCRdb keeps only in-frame clones here, not all; method: immunoSEQ multiplex PCR. The sample contains approximately 110,000 clones, 15% of which appear only once. The sample consisted of PBMCs. These receptors came from a woman in her late teens or twenties in good health and CMV-seronegative.

The rearrangement uses TRBV28 and TRBJ2-7; TRBD2 matches 8 bases. Germline CDR1 MDHEN, CDR2 SYDVKM. The CDR3 contains 14 residues. V dropped 10 bases and J dropped 2; count of bases not matched to a gene: 10. The CDR3 coding sequence is TGTGCCACCGACGGACTAGCATTACCCTACGAGCAGTACTTC. It is translated as CATDGLALPYEQYF.

CDR3 sequence reads: CASSELSNTGELFF. DNA of the CDR3: TGTGCCAGCAGTGAACTATCGAACACCGGGGAGCTGTTTTTT. This chain joins TRBV6-1 and TRBJ2-2; unclear D gene. The CDR3 sequence is 14 residues long. V lost 2 bases, J lost 0 bases, and 4 bases lay in between. Germline CDR1 and CDR2: MNHNS and SASEGT.

This clone was detected a few times. The chain has TRBV7-6 and TRBJ2-2; D gene uncertain. V was pared by 2 bases and J by 9 bases, with 13 bases between. The CDR3 has 14 residues. Germline CDR1 SGHVS, CDR2 FNYEAQ. This CDR3 is CASSLNRVHRELFF. CDR3 coding DNA: TGTGCCAGCAGCTTAAATCGAGTTCACCGGGAGCTGTTTTTT.

The chain is built from TRBV6-1 and TRBJ1-5, with TRBD1 matching over 9 bases. The CDR3 loop spans 16 amino acids. CDR1 is MNHNS, CDR2 SASEGT, per germline. V was clipped by 1 base and J by 7 bases; unmatched bases: 8. CDR3: CASSEGPTGGWQPQHF. CDR3 sequence (DNA): TGTGCCAGCAGTGAAGGCCCGACAGGGGGGTGGCAGCCCCAGCATTTT.

J is TRBJ2-1 and V is TRBV30, with TRBD2 matching 12 bases. From germline, CDR1 is GTSNPN and CDR2 SVGIG (reference sequence). V shed 3 bases, J shed 7 bases, and the junction held 13 bases outside the gene matches. The CDR3 is made up of 17 amino acids. CDR3 region: CAWRRRLAGDSTNEQFF. The CDR3 DNA is TGTGCCTGGAGGAGGAGACTAGCGGGAGATAGTACGAATGAGCAGTTCTTC.

The rearrangement joins TRBV6-1 to TRBJ2-7, with TRBD1 identical over 9 bases. Germline V CDR1 and CDR2: MNHNS, SASEGT. CDR3 size: 15 residues. Trimming at V came to 5 bases and at J to 2 bases, leaving 7 bases not matched to a gene. The CDR3, as DNA: TGTGCCAGCAGTCTGACAGGGGGTCTGCCCTACGAGCAGTACTTC. This encodes CASSLTGGLPYEQYF.

V and J are TRBV29-1 and TRBJ1-2; 9 nucleotides match TRBD1. The CDR3 totals 13 residues. Germline V gene data show CDR1 as SQVTM and CDR2 as ANQGSEA. Trimming took 3 bases from V and 8 from J; bases not matched to a gene: 7. CDR3 in amino acids: CSVDAGTGLGYTF. CDR3 DNA sequence: TGCAGCGTTGATGCCGGGACAGGGCTGGGCTACACCTTC.

A few counts support this clone. The chain has TRBV29-1 and TRBJ2-1; the match to TRBD2 covers 10 bases. J was trimmed by 5 bases and V by 2 bases; bases with no gene match: 6. There are 15 residues in the CDR3. Germline CDR1 reads SQVTM; CDR2 reads ANQGSEA. DNA for the CDR3: TGCAGCGTTGAACAGCGGGAGGGCCGCCACAATGAGCAGTTCTTC. This gives the protein CSVEQREGRHNEQFF.

The gene calls are TRBV9 and TRBJ1-5; 10 bases are shared with TRBD1. In germline, CDR1 is SGDLS, CDR2 YYNGEE. The junction had 22 bases not matched to a gene; V was cut back by 6 bases and J by 4 bases. CDR3 length: 20 residues. The chain's CDR3 is CASTPPLWDRGTMGNQPQHF. The CDR3 DNA reads as TGTGCCAGCACCCCACCATTATGGGACAGGGGCACAATGGGTAATCAGCCCCAGCATTTT. Together with reference TRBV9 and TRBJ1-5, the CDR3 gives the full variable domain: DSGVTQTPKHLITATGQRVTLRCSPRSGDLSVYWYQQSLDQGLQFLIQYYNGEERAKGNILERFSAQQFPDLHSELNLSSLELGDSALYFCASTPPLWDRGTMGNQPQHFGDGTRLSIL.

A few counts support this clone. V is TRBV2 and J is TRBJ2-2; 8 bases line up with TRBD1. V trimming: 10 bases; J trimming: 6 bases; junction bases outside the gene matches: 10. The CDR3 length is 14 residues. Germline assignment: CDR1 SNHLY and CDR2 FYNNEI. CDR3 nucleotide sequence: TGTGCCACCCGTATCGGACAGGGTCCCGGGGAGCTGTTTTTT. Amino acid sequence: CATRIGQGPGELFF.

V is TRBV7-3 and J is TRBJ2-3; D possibly corresponds to TRBD1 (6 bases). The germline V and J ends were trimmed by 2 bases and 0 bases, with 12 bases remaining between them. CDR1 and CDR2 (germline): SGHTA, FQGTGA. The CDR3 covers 16 residues. The CDR3 loop is CASSLAGRGSTDTQYF. The DNA of the CDR3 is TGTGCCAGCAGCTTAGCGGGCAGGGGTAGCACAGATACGCAGTATTTT.